One and the same sample provided the 31 T cell receptor beta chains below, sequenced in a study of CD8 T cells in ankylosing spondylitis. Study-wide results and limits: A motif in TCR beta, a set of under 10 highly homologous variants, appeared characteristic of ankylosing spondylitis blood.

These receptors' targets are unknown. TCRdb re-called the 5' RACE reads with MiXCR, one entry per CDR3 protein. The top ten clones hold over 0.9% of a sample with approximately 440,000 distinct CDR3 sequences, roughly a sixth of them seen once. Sequencing was performed on blood, either unsorted or a sorted T cell fraction (not recorded which). These TCRs come from a male donor with ankylosing spondylitis.

Ten or more counts support this clonotype. This chain links TRBV27 with TRBJ1-1; maybe TRBD1 (6 bases). The CDR3 runs to 13 residues. The V gene's germline CDR1 is MNHEY and CDR2 SMNVEV (reference sequence). V lost 6 bases and J 2 bases, leaving 10 bases between the germline ends. CDR3 sequence: CASSAGHNTEAFF. DNA for the CDR3: TGTGCCAGCAGCGCGGGACATAACACTGAAGCTTTCTTT.

This clonotype was detected ten times or more. The J gene is TRBJ1-5, the V gene TRBV4-1; D is uncertain. V was cut by 1 base and J by 3 bases, with 7 bases left in between. CDR3 size: 14 residues. Germline loops: CDR1 MGHRA, CDR2 YSYEKL. CDR3 loop: CASSQVPLNQPQHF. The CDR3 DNA reads TGCGCCAGCAGCCAAGTCCCCCTCAATCAGCCCCAGCATTTT.

The sample holds many counts of this clonotype. The rearrangement links TRBV7-9 to TRBJ1-4; D might be TRBD1 (6 bases). The length of the CDR3 is 15 residues. Trimming cost V 5 bases and J 2 bases, with 12 bases left between them. CDR1 is SEHNR, CDR2 FQNEAQ, per germline (reference sequence). The CDR3 loop reads CASSPDRRTNEKLFF. The CDR3 DNA follows: TGTGCCAGCAGCCCTGACAGGCGCACTAATGAAAAACTGTTTTTT.

This clonotype was counted a few times. This chain links TRBV20-1 with TRBJ1-1, with D unresolved. The CDR3 runs to 11 residues. Per the germline V gene, CDR1 is DFQATT and CDR2 is SNEGSKA (reference sequence). The V end was cut by 1 base, the J end by 10 bases, with 10 bases between. The CDR3 loop is CSARVDYGAFF. The DNA for the CDR3 is TGCAGTGCTAGAGTAGATTACGGAGCTTTCTTT.

This chain joins TRBV28 and TRBJ2-4; 7 bases map to TRBD2. Trimming cost V 5 bases and J 0 bases; bases outside gene matches: 7. The CDR3 length is 16 residues. Germline assignment: CDR1 MDHEN and CDR2 SYDVKM. The CDR3 DNA sequence: TGTGCCAGCAGTGCCGGGACTAATTTAGCCAAAAACATTCAGTACTTC. This codes for CASSAGTNLAKNIQYF.

This clonotype was seen more than once but under ten times. The chain employs TRBV12-3 or TRBV12-4 and TRBJ1-2; 9 nucleotides align to TRBD1. Losses at the gene ends were 5 bases for V and 5 bases for J; bases not matched to a gene: 3. CDR3 length: 13 residues. The CDR3 region is CASSTGTGYGYTF. CDR3 sequence (DNA): TGTGCCAGCAGTACCGGGACAGGGTATGGCTACACCTTC.

This clonotype has a handful of counts. The rearrangement joins TRBV20-1 to TRBJ1-1; D remains unclear. The germline gives CDR1 DFQATT, CDR2 SNEGSKA (reference sequence). The CDR3 is made up of 15 amino acids. The V and J ends lost 1 base and 1 base respectively, with 13 bases between them. DNA of the CDR3: TGCAGTGCTAGAGTTCGCCCGGGGAGGAACACTGAAGCTTTCTTT. Translating it yields CSARVRPGRNTEAFF.

There are a few counts of this clonotype. The V gene is TRBV30, the J gene TRBJ2-7; 10 bases fit TRBD1. Germline assignment: CDR1 GTSNPN and CDR2 SVGIG (reference sequence). With V trimmed by 8 bases and J by 7 bases, 11 bases remained unmatched. The CDR3 consists of 13 residues. The CDR3 nucleotides are TGTGCCGCCGACAGGGGGCTTTATGGTGAGCAGTACTTC. This sequence encodes CAADRGLYGEQYF.

There are a few counts of this clonotype. The rearrangement joins TRBV30 to TRBJ2-7, with 8 bases matching TRBD2. Germline V gene data show CDR1 as GTSNPN and CDR2 as SVGIG (reference sequence). The CDR3 totals 14 residues. V was pared by 4 bases and J by 3 bases, with 8 bases of the junction left unmatched. The CDR3 loop reads CAWISSGQHYEQYF. In DNA form, the CDR3 reads TGTGCCTGGATTTCTAGCGGGCAGCACTACGAGCAGTACTTC.

This clonotype appeared a few times. The J gene is TRBJ2-1, the V gene TRBV18; D could derive from TRBD1 or TRBD2 (6 bases each). The length of the CDR3 is 15 residues. Trimming left V 3 bases short and J 4 bases short, with 13 bases between. CDR1 is KGHSH, CDR2 LQKENI, per germline. CDR3 DNA sequence: TGTGCCAGCTCACCCGGGGGCAACCCATACAATGAGCAGTTCTTC. It encodes CASSPGGNPYNEQFF.

This clonotype was observed at least ten times. This sequence joins TRBV7-2 and TRBJ2-1, with a weak D call TRBD2 (6 bases). The CDR3 is 17 residues long. CDR1 SGHTA and CDR2 FQGNSA come from the germline V gene. The V end lost 1 base, the J end lost 0 bases, and 13 bases lay between the germline ends. CDR3 DNA: TGTGCCAGCAGCTTAGGTGGGGGGAAGAGCTCCTACAATGAGCAGTTCTTC. Translating gives CASSLGGGKSSYNEQFF.

In its sample, this clonotype was seen a few times. CDR3 bases: TGTGCCAGCAGCAGACAGGGATACTATGGCTACACCTTC. This sequence encodes CASSRQGYYGYTF. V usage is TRBV11-2 and J usage is TRBJ1-2, with TRBD1 identical over 7 bases. The CDR3 length is 13 residues. Germline loops: CDR1 SGHAT, CDR2 FQNNGV. The ends lost 5 bases at V and 3 bases at J; junction bases unmatched: 3.

The chain recombines TRBV4-1 with TRBJ2-3, with 11 bases aligning to TRBD2. Trimming cost V 3 bases and J 5 bases; bases outside gene matches: 1. This CDR3 spans 14 amino acids. Germline V gives CDR1 MGHRA, CDR2 YSYEKL. Here the CDR3 reads CASSQGTSGDTQYF. CDR3 sequence (DNA): TGCGCCAGCAGCCAGGGGACTAGCGGAGATACGCAGTATTTT.

In this sample, this clonotype turned up a few times. The chain joins TRBV3-1 to TRBJ2-5, with D perhaps being TRBD1 or TRBD2 (5 bases each). The germline V gene has CDR1 LGHDT and CDR2 YNNKEL (reference sequence). The V gene lost 4 bases and the J gene lost 4 bases, with 10 bases spanning the gap. This CDR3 is built from 13 residues. In DNA form, the CDR3 reads TGTGCCAGCAGCCCGGGACGGGTAGAGACCCAGTACTTC. It encodes CASSPGRVETQYF.

This clonotype was recorded many times. V and J are TRBV10-3 and TRBJ2-1; D may be TRBD2 (6 bases). CDR1 is ENHRY and CDR2 is SYGVKD in the germline V gene. The CDR3 covers 14 residues. V lost 4 bases, J lost 6 bases, and 13 bases lay in between. CDR3 region: CAISAQDYLNEQFF. In nucleotides, the CDR3 is TGTGCCATCAGTGCCCAGGACTACCTCAATGAGCAGTTCTTC.

This chain connects TRBV12-3 or TRBV12-4 to TRBJ2-2, with a weak D call TRBD1 (9 bases). The V end lost 6 bases, the J end lost 1 base, and 24 bases lay between the germline ends. The CDR3 length is 19 residues. In nucleotides, the CDR3 is TGTGCCAGCAGCCGGGGGGGACAGGGTATCGTGTGGAACACCGGGGAGCTGTTTTTT. Its protein is CASSRGGQGIVWNTGELFF.

The chain carries TRBV12-3 or TRBV12-4 and TRBJ1-2, with 9 bases lining up with TRBD1. This CDR3 region has 13 residues. V lost 7 bases and J lost 8; bases outside the gene matches: 8. The DNA for the CDR3 is TGTGCCAGCACTGACAGGGGGTTAAGGGGCTACACCTTC. It yields the protein CASTDRGLRGYTF.

V usage is TRBV12-3 or TRBV12-4 and J usage is TRBJ2-6; D perhaps matches TRBD1 (5 bases). V gave up 6 bases and J gave up 4 bases, with 16 bases separating them. The CDR3 loop spans 16 amino acids. CDR3 amino acids: CASSLDSPGGANVLTF. CDR3 nucleotide sequence: TGTGCCAGCAGCCTTGACAGTCCCGGCGGGGCCAACGTCCTGACTTTC.

This clonotype was observed a handful of times. The chain couples TRBV3-1 to TRBJ2-1; TRBD1 matches at 11 bases. The J segment lost 0 bases and the V segment lost 6 bases, leaving 10 bases of the junction unmatched. CDR3 length: 18 amino acids. Germline CDR1 LGHDT, CDR2 YNNKEL (reference sequence). The CDR3 reads CASSHPYGTGGSYNEQFF. The CDR3 region has the DNA TGTGCCAGCAGTCATCCGTACGGGACAGGGGGCTCCTACAATGAGCAGTTCTTC.

Only a few counts were recorded for this clonotype. The chain employs TRBV24-1 and TRBJ2-1; 7 bases are shared with TRBD1. V lost 3 bases, J lost 5 bases, and 6 bases stayed unmatched. Per germline, CDR1 KGHDR and CDR2 SFDVKD. This CDR3 has 15 residues. The CDR3 here is CATSDTGQTHNEQFF. The CDR3, as DNA: TGTGCCACCAGTGATACGGGACAGACCCACAATGAGCAGTTCTTC.

This clonotype was picked up a small number of times. The V gene is TRBV7-9, the J gene TRBJ1-2, with 8 bases identical to TRBD1. The junction had 12 bases not matched to a gene; V was cut back by 5 bases and J by 4 bases. CDR1 and CDR2 from the germline V gene are SEHNR and FQNEAQ (reference sequence). The CDR3 is 16 residues long. The CDR3 DNA follows: TGTGCCAGCAGCCCTGGACAGGGAAAGTCTATCTATGGCTACACCTTC. This gives the protein CASSPGQGKSIYGYTF.

This clonotype was observed many times. CDR3 nucleotide sequence: TGTGCCAGCAGTTACACGGGGGGGCACGGAGGACAGCCCCAGCATTTT. Translation gives CASSYTGGHGGQPQHF. This chain connects TRBV6-2 or TRBV6-3 to TRBJ1-5; D may be TRBD1 (6 bases). V lost 2 bases and J lost 7, with 18 bases in between. The CDR3 spans 16 residues. From germline, CDR1 is MNHEY and CDR2 SVGEGT.

V gene TRBV19 combines with J gene TRBJ2-2, with 9 bases matching TRBD2. The CDR3 runs 15 residues. The germline V gene has CDR1 LNHDA and CDR2 SQIVND (reference sequence). After removal of 5 bases from V and 6 bases from J, the junction contained 7 bases not matched to a gene. CDR3 nucleotide sequence: TGTGCCAGTAGTCTCCTAGCGGGATCCCCCGGGGAGCTGTTTTTT. It translates to CASSLLAGSPGELFF.

This clonotype turned up a few times. J is TRBJ2-1 and V is TRBV9, with D perhaps matching TRBD1 (5 bases). V shed 4 bases and J shed 5 bases, with 10 bases lying between them. The CDR3 is 13 residues long. CDR1 SGDLS and CDR2 YYNGEE come from the germline V gene. The CDR3 spells CASSLQGDNEQFF. CDR3 sequence (DNA): TGTGCCAGCAGCCTCCAAGGGGACAATGAGCAGTTCTTC.

This chain joins TRBV5-1 and TRBJ2-5, with unresolved D. The germline V gene encodes CDR1 SGHRS and CDR2 YFSETQ. Trimming shortened V by 4 bases and J by 2 bases, and 12 bases separated the two germline ends. This CDR3 region has 14 residues. CDR3 amino acids: CASSPVGRQETQYF. CDR3 sequence (DNA): TGCGCCAGCAGCCCCGTAGGCAGACAAGAGACCCAGTACTTC.

This clonotype was found a few times. The chain couples TRBV20-1 to TRBJ2-1; no reliable D call. Trimming removed 4 bases at V and 4 bases at J, with 11 bases between. Germline lookup yields CDR1 DFQATT and CDR2 SNEGSKA (reference sequence). The length of the CDR3 is 13 residues. For the CDR3, the DNA is TGCAGTGCTACGGAGACCGGTTACAATGAGCAGTTCTTC. Protein: CSATETGYNEQFF.

Details on this clonotype: It may be a read error: a sequence one base away is much more abundant. The rearrangement joins TRBV12-3 or TRBV12-4 to TRBJ1-5, with D possibly TRBD1 on 6 matching bases. This CDR3 has 17 amino acids. The CDR3 spells CAISFGQGFEVDQPQHF. The CDR3 nucleotides are TGTGCCATCAGTTTCGGGCAGGGGTTTGAAGTAGATCAGCCCCAGCATTTT.

This clonotype was seen at least ten times. The rearrangement links TRBV12-3 or TRBV12-4 to TRBJ1-3, with TRBD1 matching 7 bases. With V trimmed by 5 bases and J by 0 bases, 10 bases remained unmatched. The CDR3 covers 17 residues. The CDR3 reads CASSQRQGRYSGNTIYF. The CDR3 DNA sequence: TGTGCCAGCAGTCAGCGACAGGGAAGGTACTCTGGAAACACCATATATTTT.

This clonotype was seen repeatedly, ten times or more. The chain joins TRBV5-1 to TRBJ1-1, with no clear D. This CDR3 is 13 amino acids long. CDR1 and CDR2 from the germline V gene are SGHRS and YFSETQ. V dropped 4 bases and J dropped 0 bases, with 7 bases sitting between them. The CDR3 DNA follows: TGCGCCAGCAGCCTCGTCCTGAACACTGAAGCTTTCTTT. Translated, it gives CASSLVLNTEAFF.

This clonotype was seen a handful of times. The V gene is TRBV3-1, the J gene TRBJ2-7; 9 bases line up with TRBD1. Germline CDR1 is LGHDT and CDR2 is YNNKEL (reference sequence). The CDR3 covers 17 residues. V lost 1 base, J lost 2 bases, and 9 bases stayed unmatched. DNA for the CDR3: TGTGCCAGCAGCCAAGCGTCCGCAAGGACAGGGGCCTACGAGCAGTACTTC. This sequence encodes CASSQASARTGAYEQYF.

The J gene is TRBJ1-6, the V gene TRBV2, with 7 bases lining up with TRBD1. V lost 8 bases, J lost 7 bases, and 11 bases stayed unmatched. Germline loops: CDR1 SNHLY, CDR2 FYNNEI. The CDR3 is 15 amino acids. The CDR3 DNA is TGTGCCAGCCGCGAGGAGGGACAGTCAAATTCACCCCTCCACTTT. It yields the protein CASREEGQSNSPLHF.